This passage covers 26 T cell receptor beta chains from one sample sequenced in a study of T cells expressing NK-cell markers. TCRdb re-called the 5' RACE reads and shows each CDR3 protein once, DNA omitted. In total, the table holds approximately 440,000 distinct CDR3 sequences. What was sequenced was blood T cells: a sorted CD56 or NKG2C T cell subset, CD4+ or CD8+ T cells, or bulk PBMC T cells (not recorded which). The receptors here all came from a woman aged 45-59 years in good health.

The chain couples TRBV7-2 to TRBJ2-1; TCRdb's D gene call, TRBD2, goes unchecked for lack of DNA. Germline values: CDR1 SGHTA, CDR2 FQGNSA. The CDR3 loop spans 15 amino acids. CDR3 loop: CASSSRREREGEQFF.

The genes are TRBV30 and TRBJ2-3; TCRdb's D call of TRBD2 is untestable without DNA. The length of the CDR3 is 15 residues. Germline CDR1 is GTSNPN and CDR2 is SVGIG (reference sequence). CDR3 amino acids: CAWSPMRERTDTQYF.

J is TRBJ2-7 and V is TRBV15; TCRdb returns TRBD2, unconfirmable since there is no DNA. Per germline, CDR1 LNHNV and CDR2 YYDKDF (reference sequence). The CDR3 is 16 residues long. This chain's CDR3 is CATSREGLALTYEQYF. The variable domain in full, completed from reference TRBV15 and TRBJ2-7, reads DAMVIQNPRYQVTQFGKPVTLSCSQTLNHNVMYWYQQKSSQAPKLLFHYYDKDFNNEADTPDNFQSRRPNTSFCFLDIRSPGLGDTAMYLCATSREGLALTYEQYFGPGTRLTVT.

The V gene is TRBV2, the J gene TRBJ2-3; TCRdb's assignment of TRBD2 cannot be checked, as there is no DNA. CDR1 is SNHLY, CDR2 FYNNEI, per germline. The CDR3 loop spans 19 amino acids. This chain's CDR3 is CASSEARGLAGGGTDTQYF.

This sequence joins TRBV12-3 or TRBV12-4 and TRBJ1-5; TCRdb outputs TRBD1, but without DNA this stays unchecked. The CDR3 spans 15 residues. CDR3 residues: CASSLGAWRNQPQHF.

The J gene is TRBJ2-1, the V gene TRBV24-1; TCRdb's D call, TRBD1, is unchecked because there is no DNA. CDR1 is KGHDR, CDR2 SFDVKD, per germline. This CDR3 is built from 14 residues. The CDR3 sequence is CATSGDRSYNEQFF.

The chain couples TRBV19 to TRBJ2-2. This CDR3 comprises 13 residues. Germline values: CDR1 LNHDA, CDR2 SQIVND (reference sequence). The CDR3 reads CASSGLSIQELFF.

The chain employs TRBV7-9 and TRBJ1-4. The CDR3 contains 14 residues. In germline, CDR1 is SEHNR, CDR2 FQNEAQ (reference sequence). The chain's CDR3 is CASSYGGFNEKLFF.

V gene TRBV6-5 combines with J gene TRBJ2-3; TCRdb designates TRBD2, a call that cannot be tested without DNA. Germline values: CDR1 MNHEY, CDR2 SVGAGI. The CDR3 has 15 amino acids. The CDR3 spells CASSYSRLPGTPQYF.

The chain combines TRBV19 with TRBJ2-3; with no DNA, the TCRdb D assignment of TRBD1 cannot be verified. CDR3 length: 17 residues. Germline CDR1 is LNHDA and CDR2 is SQIVND (reference sequence). CDR3 protein: CASSIGRQGLGTDTQYF.

V is TRBV12-3 or TRBV12-4 and J is TRBJ2-2; TCRdb designates TRBD1, a call that cannot be tested without DNA. The CDR3 has 15 amino acids. CDR3 amino acids: CASPAGQGFAGELFF.

The rearrangement uses TRBV21-1 and TRBJ1-6; there is no DNA to check the TCRdb D call of TRBD1. TRBV21-1 is a documented pseudogene. The CDR3 length is 17 residues. The CDR3 here is CASSKGGQGAGNSPLHF.

The chain is built from TRBV4-1 and TRBJ1-2; the D call of TRBD1 rests on TCRdb alone, since no DNA is present to check it. CDR1 is MGHRA and CDR2 is YSYEKL in the germline V gene. The CDR3 consists of 13 residues. The CDR3 sequence is CASSVPGSYGYTF.

The J gene is TRBJ2-3, the V gene TRBV10-3; the TRBD2 assignment by TCRdb is unverifiable without DNA. Germline V gene sequence: CDR1 ENHRY, CDR2 SYGVKD. The CDR3 covers 15 residues. This CDR3 reads CAISGRAGSTDTQYF.

V gene TRBV12-3 or TRBV12-4 combines with J gene TRBJ2-2. The CDR3 contains 15 residues. The CDR3 is CASRELDLNTGELFF.

The V call is TRBV6-5, the J call TRBJ1-1; TCRdb returns TRBD1, unconfirmable since there is no DNA. The CDR3 totals 14 residues. Looked up from germline, CDR1 is MNHEY and CDR2 is SVGAGI. CDR3 loop: CASILRPGNTEAFF.

The chain combines TRBV14 with TRBJ2-5; TCRdb indicates TRBD1, and absent DNA this call remains unverified. The CDR3 totals 15 residues. Germline lookup yields CDR1 SGHDN and CDR2 FVKESK. CDR3 protein: CASSQRTASSGTQYF.

The chain joins TRBV12-3 or TRBV12-4 to TRBJ2-1; the TCRdb D gene call, TRBD2, has no DNA to confirm it. This CDR3 comprises 17 residues. CDR3: CASSPGTSGRSYNEQFF.

The chain couples TRBV29-1 to TRBJ2-2. Germline lookup yields CDR1 SQVTM and CDR2 ANQGSEA. This CDR3 has 12 residues. CDR3 loop: CSAPVPTGELFF.

This chain links TRBV9 with TRBJ2-3; TCRdb indicates TRBD2, and absent DNA this call remains unverified. CDR1 and CDR2 from the germline V gene are SGDLS and YYNGEE. CDR3 length: 15 residues. CDR3 region: CASSVQGGWTDTQYF.

The chain recombines TRBV13 with TRBJ2-7; TCRdb proposes TRBD1, but this gene call is untestable without DNA. This CDR3 has 14 residues. In germline, CDR1 is PRHDT, CDR2 FYEKMQ (reference sequence). This CDR3 reads CASSPLRDAYEQYF.

The chain recombines TRBV29-1 with TRBJ1-1; TCRdb's assignment of TRBD1 cannot be checked, as there is no DNA. This CDR3 region has 15 residues. Germline loops: CDR1 SQVTM, CDR2 ANQGSEA. The CDR3: CSVEAGTGMNTEAFF.

This sequence joins TRBV11-1 and TRBJ2-2. Germline V gene data show CDR1 as SGHAT and CDR2 as FQDESV (reference sequence). This CDR3 spans 15 amino acids. The CDR3 sequence is CASSLQAAVTGELFF.

The chain employs TRBV3-1 and TRBJ1-6. This CDR3 is 14 amino acids long. Germline-derived CDR1 and CDR2 are LGHDT and YNNKEL (reference sequence). The CDR3 sequence is CASSLGVSNSPLHF.

J is TRBJ2-7 and V is TRBV7-3; TCRdb gives TRBD1 as the D gene, but with no DNA this cannot be confirmed. The CDR3 consists of 15 residues. Germline loops: CDR1 SGHTA, CDR2 FQGTGA. CDR3 amino acids: CASSRAGTARHEQYF.

The chain is built from TRBV20-1 and TRBJ2-1. The germline gives CDR1 DFQATT, CDR2 SNEGSKA (reference sequence). This CDR3 is 13 amino acids long. CDR3 sequence reads: CSLWRDSYNEQFF.